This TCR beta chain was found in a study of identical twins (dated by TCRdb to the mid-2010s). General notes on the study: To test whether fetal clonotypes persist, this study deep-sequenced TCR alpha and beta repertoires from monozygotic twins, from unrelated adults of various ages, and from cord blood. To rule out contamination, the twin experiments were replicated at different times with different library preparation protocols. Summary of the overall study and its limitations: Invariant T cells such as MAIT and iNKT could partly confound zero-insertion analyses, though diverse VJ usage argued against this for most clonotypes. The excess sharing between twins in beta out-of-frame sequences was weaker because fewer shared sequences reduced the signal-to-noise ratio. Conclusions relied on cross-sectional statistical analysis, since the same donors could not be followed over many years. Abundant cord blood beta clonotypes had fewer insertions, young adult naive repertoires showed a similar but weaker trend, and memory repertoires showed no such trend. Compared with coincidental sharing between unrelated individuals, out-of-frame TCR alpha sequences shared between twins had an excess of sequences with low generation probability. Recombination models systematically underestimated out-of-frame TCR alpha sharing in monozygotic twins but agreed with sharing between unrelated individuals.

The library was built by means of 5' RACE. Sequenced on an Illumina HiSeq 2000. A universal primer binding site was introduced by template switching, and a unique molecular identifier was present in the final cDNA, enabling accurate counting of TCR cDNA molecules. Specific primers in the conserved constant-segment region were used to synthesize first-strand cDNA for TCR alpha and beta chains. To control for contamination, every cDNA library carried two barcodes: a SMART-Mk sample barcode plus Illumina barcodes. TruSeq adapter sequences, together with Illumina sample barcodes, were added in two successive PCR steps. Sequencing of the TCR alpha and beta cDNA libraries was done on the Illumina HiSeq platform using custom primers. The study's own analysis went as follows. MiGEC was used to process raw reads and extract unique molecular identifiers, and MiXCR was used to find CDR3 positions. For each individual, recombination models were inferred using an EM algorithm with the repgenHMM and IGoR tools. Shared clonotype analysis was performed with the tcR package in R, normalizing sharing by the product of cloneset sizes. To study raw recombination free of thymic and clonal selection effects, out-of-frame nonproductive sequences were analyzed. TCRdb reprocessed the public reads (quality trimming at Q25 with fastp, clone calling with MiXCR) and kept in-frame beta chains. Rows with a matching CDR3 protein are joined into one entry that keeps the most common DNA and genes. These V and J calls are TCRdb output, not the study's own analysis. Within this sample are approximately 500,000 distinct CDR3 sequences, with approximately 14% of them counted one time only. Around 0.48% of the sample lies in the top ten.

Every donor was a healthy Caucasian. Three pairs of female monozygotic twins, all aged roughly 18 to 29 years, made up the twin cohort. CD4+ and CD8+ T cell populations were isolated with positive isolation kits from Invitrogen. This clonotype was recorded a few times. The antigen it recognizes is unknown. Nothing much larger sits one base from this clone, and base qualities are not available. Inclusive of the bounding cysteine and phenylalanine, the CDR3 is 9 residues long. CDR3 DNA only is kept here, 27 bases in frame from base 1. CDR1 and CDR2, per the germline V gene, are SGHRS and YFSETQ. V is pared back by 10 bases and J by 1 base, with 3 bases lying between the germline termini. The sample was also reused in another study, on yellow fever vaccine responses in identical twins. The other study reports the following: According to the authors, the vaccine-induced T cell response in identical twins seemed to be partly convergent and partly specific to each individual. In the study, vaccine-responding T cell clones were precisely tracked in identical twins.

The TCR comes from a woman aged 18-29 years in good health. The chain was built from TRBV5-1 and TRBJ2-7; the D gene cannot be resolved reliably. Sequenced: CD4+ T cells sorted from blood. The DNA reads TGCGCCGGATCCTACGAGCAGTACTTC. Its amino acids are CAGSYEQYF.